The following is a T cell receptor (beta chain) sequence with its context. Its specificity is not known. The CDR3 contains 12 residues. V was cut by 6 bases and J by 4 bases, with 9 bases left in between. Germline lookup yields CDR1 ENHRY and CDR2 SYGVKD. In the PCR, 60 Vbeta and 13 Jbeta primers were used. Per the original data handling: In a later analysis, some 80 million unique TCR beta chains included roughly 11 million shared by two or more donors. The table came from immunoSEQ multiplex PCR; TCRdb's copy has only in-frame clones and leaves some out. Clone size and the V and J calls come from that table; the DNA yielded D and trimming. The sample carries approximately 260,000 clones, roughly four fifths recorded once. This entry comes from a study of cytomegalovirus exposure and HLA in healthy donors. The wider study: Across roughly 400 genotyped donors, approximately 80% landed in the Caucasian-associated ancestry cluster. Study-level results: High specificity and sensitivity for cytomegalovirus status were reported for the classifier.

Sequenced: PBMCs. This rearrangement joins TRBV10-3 to TRBJ1-2; tentative D call: TRBD1 (5 bases). The sequence was obtained from a middle-aged woman in good health and CMV-seropositive. The CDR3 here is CAIRGGVYGYTF. The DNA for the CDR3 is TGTGCCATCAGGGGAGGGGTCTATGGCTACACCTTC.